The next 18 T cell receptor beta chains were all read from a single sample in a study of T cell responses to AZD1222 COVID-19 vaccine. Using immunoSEQ multiplex PCR, the repertoire was profiled, and TCRdb retains in-frame clones only, with some absent. Here the sample spans approximately 120,000 clones, roughly 90% being singletons. Material: peripheral blood, obtained on day 0 of AZD1222 vaccination. Source of these receptors: an adult in good health.

The chain recombines TRBV14 with TRBJ1-6, with a possible D match to TRBD1 (5 bases). The CDR3 has 14 amino acids. V shed 3 bases and J shed 9 bases, with 12 bases lying between them. Germline values: CDR1 SGHDN, CDR2 FVKESK. This CDR3 is CASSHGQVSSPLHF. The CDR3 region has the DNA TGTGCCAGCAGCCATGGACAAGTTAGTTCACCCCTCCACTTT.

This clone was seen just once. The chain has TRBV11-2 and TRBJ2-3; D is unresolved. This CDR3 region has 13 residues. Trimming removed 0 bases at V and 4 bases at J, with 5 bases between. Germline loops: CDR1 SGHAT, CDR2 FQNNGV. CDR3 protein: CASSLDHADTQYF. CDR3 bases: TGTGCCAGCAGCTTAGATCACGCAGATACGCAGTATTTT.

The chain joins TRBV9 to TRBJ1-2; TRBD1 matches at 9 bases. CDR3 length equals 15 residues. With 0 bases clipped from V and 4 bases from J, the junction kept 4 bases outside the gene matches. Germline-derived CDR1 and CDR2 are SGDLS and YYNGEE. Here the CDR3 DNA reads TGTGCCAGCAGCGTAGCTGGGGACAGGGTCTATGGCTACACCTTC. This gives the protein CASSVAGDRVYGYTF.

This clone is a singleton in its sample. At one end the junction does not follow the germline gene, possibly because of a read error. This chain joins TRBV5-8 and TRBJ2-3; D is perhaps TRBD2 (6 bases). Germline V gene data show CDR1 as SGHTS and CDR2 as YDEGEE. The CDR3 extends over 16 amino acids. The CDR3 sequence: CASSLVPSASTDTQYF. The CDR3 DNA is TGTGCCAGCAGTTTGGTTCCTAGCGCGAGCACAGATACGCAGTATTTT.

CDR3 region: CASSPGLADLGQYF. Written as DNA, the CDR3 is TGTGCCAGCAGCCCGGGACTAGCGGATTTAGGGCAGTACTTC. The chain combines TRBV3-1 (or the pseudogene TRBV3-2) with TRBJ2-7; 11 bases agree with TRBD2. Germline V gives CDR1 LGHDT, CDR2 YNNKEL (reference sequence). Trimming at V came to 4 bases and at J to 9 bases, leaving 8 bases not matched to a gene. There are 14 residues in the CDR3.

The rearrangement links TRBV4-1 to TRBJ2-1; 8 nucleotides match TRBD1. CDR1 MGHRA and CDR2 YSYEKL come from the germline V gene. The CDR3 has 18 amino acids. Trimming took 2 bases from V and 2 from J; bases not matched to a gene: 11. CDR3: CASSQKANRGKPYNEQFF. The CDR3 coding sequence is TGCGCCAGCAGCCAAAAAGCTAACAGGGGGAAACCCTACAATGAGCAGTTCTTC.

This chain links TRBV10-3 with TRBJ2-7; 14 bases fit TRBD2. The CDR3 loop spans 16 amino acids. Germline V gene lookup returns CDR1 ENHRY and CDR2 SYGVKD. Trimming removed 10 bases from V and 2 bases from J; junction bases left unmatched: 10. The CDR3 DNA sequence: TGTGCCACCATACCGGCGGGACTAGCGGGAGCCTACGAGCAGTACTTC. Translating gives CATIPAGLAGAYEQYF.

This clone was detected once. V is TRBV5-4 and J is TRBJ1-5; 7 bases fit TRBD1. Per germline, CDR1 SGHNT and CDR2 YYREEE (reference sequence). The CDR3 extends over 14 amino acids. V trimming: 2 bases; J trimming: 4 bases; junction bases outside the gene matches: 3. The CDR3 nucleotides read TGTGCCAGCAGCTTTGCAGGGGGTAATCAGCCCCAGCATTTT. Translated: CASSFAGGNQPQHF.

The chain carries TRBV21-1 and TRBJ1-5. TRBV21-1 is a recognized pseudogene. The length of the CDR3 is 16 residues. The CDR3 sequence: CASRGFGGVINQPQHF. The CDR3 DNA is TGTGCCAGCAGAGGTTTTGGAGGGGTCATCAATCAGCCCCAGCATTTT.

This chain uses TRBV5-1 with TRBJ2-7; possibly TRBD2 for D (7 bases). CDR3 length: 17 amino acids. V was pared by 4 bases and J by 1 base, with 21 bases between. The V gene's germline CDR1 is SGHRS and CDR2 YFSETQ. CDR3 region: CASSPPPLGGVSYEQYF. The CDR3 coding sequence is TGCGCCAGCAGCCCCCCGCCCCTAGGGGGGGTTTCCTACGAGCAGTACTTC.

V is TRBV14 and J is TRBJ2-3; 12 nucleotides align to TRBD2. The CDR3 sequence is 15 residues long. Germline V gene data show CDR1 as SGHDN and CDR2 as FVKESK. Trimming at V came to 5 bases and at J to 4 bases, leaving 4 bases not matched to a gene. CDR3 in amino acids: CASSGTSGYADTQYF. The CDR3 nucleotides are TGTGCCAGCAGCGGGACTAGCGGGTATGCAGATACGCAGTATTTT.

This clone was detected a few times. The chain couples TRBV15 to TRBJ2-7; 8 positions agree with TRBD1. CDR1 and CDR2 (germline): LNHNV, YYDKDF (reference sequence). The junction had 13 bases not matched to a gene; V was cut back by 0 bases and J by 3 bases. CDR3 size: 18 residues. The CDR3 DNA sequence: TGTGCCACCAGCAGAGAACCCCTCGACAGGGGACTCGGCTACGAGCAGTACTTC. As protein: CATSREPLDRGLGYEQYF.

The J gene is TRBJ2-5, the V gene TRBV5-1; D is perhaps TRBD1 or TRBD2 (5 bases each). This CDR3 has 14 amino acids. Trimming removed 3 bases from V and 1 base from J, with 10 bases in between. The germline gives CDR1 SGHRS, CDR2 YFSETQ. This CDR3 reads CASSWGRTQETQYF. The DNA of the CDR3 is TGCGCCAGCAGCTGGGGACGGACCCAAGAGACCCAGTACTTC.

The chain couples TRBV28 to TRBJ1-3; perhaps TRBD1 as D (5 bases). The CDR3 contains 17 residues. V lost 6 bases and J lost 5, with 23 bases in between. Germline V gene data show CDR1 as MDHEN and CDR2 as SYDVKM. The CDR3 DNA reads as TGTGCCAGCAGCCCTCCCACAGGCCTCTTAGGGCGAAACACCATATATTTT. Protein sequence: CASSPPTGLLGRNTIYF.

About this clone itself: At one end the junction does not follow the germline gene, possibly because of a read error. The chain uses TRBV6-5 and TRBJ1-1, with D possibly matching TRBD1 (6 bases). Germline CDR1 is MNHEY and CDR2 is SVGAGI. This CDR3 has 14 amino acids. CDR3 region: CASRRQVANTETFF. In DNA form, the CDR3 reads TGTGCCAGCAGACGACAGGTAGCTAACACTGAAACTTTCTTT.

The V call is TRBV5-1, the J call TRBJ1-1; D gene unclear. Germline CDR1 reads SGHRS; CDR2 reads YFSETQ. V lost 7 bases to trimming and J lost 2 bases, with 9 bases between them. There are 12 residues in the CDR3. CDR3 coding DNA: TGCGCCAGCCAGGAGCCAAACACTGAAGCTTTCTTT. It specifies CASQEPNTEAFF.

The V call is TRBV12-5, the J call TRBJ2-7; 7 positions agree with TRBD1. With 6 bases clipped from V and 2 bases from J, the junction kept 4 bases outside the gene matches. The CDR3 extends over 13 amino acids. Per the germline V gene, CDR1 is LGHNT and CDR2 is FRNRAP. Here the CDR3 reads CASGWTGAYEQYF. The DNA of the CDR3 is TGTGCTAGTGGCTGGACAGGTGCCTACGAGCAGTACTTC.

This sequence joins TRBV27 and TRBJ2-2; the D gene is possibly TRBD2 (5 bases). The ends were cut back, 6 bases at V and 4 bases at J, with 12 bases in the middle. The CDR3 is made up of 14 amino acids. CDR1 and CDR2 from the germline V gene are MNHEY and SMNVEV (reference sequence). The CDR3 DNA sequence: TGTGCCAGCAGCCGTACTAGAGGCACCGGGGAGCTGTTTTTT. It translates to CASSRTRGTGELFF.